This is a list of T cell receptor beta chains from one sample in a study of blood T cell repertoires in COVID-19. The assay was immunoSEQ multiplex PCR, and TCRdb's table has in-frame clones only and misses some. The sample includes 300,000 to 350,000 clones, over 70% seen only once; the top ten take around 5%. Sequencing input: PBMCs or T cells enriched from blood (not recorded which). The source is a man in his thirties or forties who had recovered from COVID-19. The CDR3 runs from the conserved cysteine through the conserved F or W. A D gene is named only where the DNA matches it firmly. Rows may omit the clone size; those that give it use once, few, many or a size class.

d_call: TRBD1
v_call: TRBV4-1
clone_size: -
j_call: TRBJ1-5
cdr3_aa: CASSLVPGQGIYSNQPQHF
cdr3_nt: TGCGCCAGCAGCCTTGTTCCGGGACAGGGAATATATAGCAATCAGCCCCAGCATTTT

d_call: -
v_call: TRBV5-1
clone_size: -
j_call: TRBJ2-2
cdr3_aa: CASSPGTYETGELFF
cdr3_nt: TGCGCCAGCAGCCCCGGGACATACGAGACCGGGGAGCTGTTTTTT

d_call: TRBD2
v_call: TRBV18
clone_size: -
j_call: TRBJ2-1
cdr3_aa: CASSPPGSAGGAYNEQFF
cdr3_nt: TGTGCCAGCTCACCACCGGGGTCCGCGGGGGGGGCGTACAATGAGCAGTTCTTC

d_call: -
v_call: TRBV27
clone_size: -
j_call: TRBJ1-2
cdr3_aa: CASSFGTSYGYTF
cdr3_nt: TGTGCCAGCAGTTTTGGCACCTCCTATGGCTACACCTTC

d_call: -
v_call: TRBV28
clone_size: -
j_call: TRBJ1-6
cdr3_aa: CASSLGGGNSPLHF
cdr3_nt: TGTGCCAGCAGTTTAGGGGGAGGGAATTCACCCCTCCACTTT

d_call: -
v_call: TRBV30
clone_size: few
j_call: TRBJ1-4
cdr3_aa: CAWKVVSGEKLFF
cdr3_nt: TGTGCCTGGAAGGTCGTCTCGGGTGAAAAACTGTTTTTT

d_call: -
v_call: TRBV19
clone_size: -
j_call: TRBJ2-3
cdr3_aa: CASSIWADHTDTQYF
cdr3_nt: TGTGCCAGTAGTATTTGGGCAGATCACACAGATACGCAGTATTTT

d_call: -
v_call: TRBV28
clone_size: -
j_call: TRBJ2-1
cdr3_aa: CASSKTGGSNEQFF
cdr3_nt: TGTGCCAGCAGTAAAACTGGGGGGTCCAATGAGCAGTTCTTC

d_call: -
v_call: TRBV10-3
clone_size: -
j_call: TRBJ1-5
cdr3_aa: CAIKGGGQGQPQHF
cdr3_nt: TGTGCCATCAAGGGAGGGGGGCAAGGTCAGCCCCAGCATTTT

d_call: TRBD1
v_call: TRBV6-5
clone_size: -
j_call: TRBJ1-2
cdr3_aa: CASSSDPTGQIYGYTF
cdr3_nt: TGTGCCAGCAGTTCGGACCCGACGGGACAGATTTATGGCTACACCTTC

d_call: -
v_call: TRBV23-1
clone_size: -
j_call: TRBJ1-1
cdr3_aa: CASSQEGGLKSTEAFF
cdr3_nt: TGCGCCAGCAGTCAAGAGGGGGGGCTAAAGAGCACTGAAGCTTTCTTT

d_call: TRBD1
v_call: TRBV27
clone_size: few
j_call: TRBJ1-2
cdr3_aa: CASSGYRGTEDYGYTF
cdr3_nt: TGTGCCAGCAGTGGATACAGGGGGACCGAGGACTATGGCTACACCTTC

d_call: -
v_call: TRBV14
clone_size: -
j_call: TRBJ1-3
cdr3_aa: CASSQVVSGNTIYF
cdr3_nt: TGTGCCAGCAGCCAAGTCGTTTCCGGAAACACCATATATTTT

d_call: -
v_call: TRBV18
clone_size: -
j_call: TRBJ1-5
cdr3_aa: CASSPNTGLYQPQHF
cdr3_nt: TGTGCCAGCTCACCAAACACAGGGCTTTATCAGCCCCAGCATTTT

d_call: TRBD2
v_call: TRBV5-1
clone_size: once
j_call: TRBJ2-1
cdr3_aa: CASSWALSGGFNEQFF
cdr3_nt: TGCGCCAGCAGCTGGGCCCTTAGCGGGGGGTTCAATGAGCAGTTCTTC

d_call: -
v_call: TRBV5-1
clone_size: -
j_call: TRBJ1-2
cdr3_aa: CASSQTGSGNYGYTF
cdr3_nt: TGCGCCAGCAGCCAAACAGGGTCGGGTAACTATGGCTACACCTTC

d_call: -
v_call: TRBV30
clone_size: -
j_call: TRBJ1-2
cdr3_aa: CACSDSHGYTF
cdr3_nt: TGTGCCTGCTCGGACAGTCATGGCTACACCTTC

d_call: -
v_call: TRBV28
clone_size: -
j_call: TRBJ2-1
cdr3_aa: CASRPGAYNEQFF
cdr3_nt: TGTGCCAGCCGGCCAGGGGCATACAATGAGCAGTTCTTC

d_call: TRBD1
v_call: TRBV18
clone_size: -
j_call: TRBJ2-7
cdr3_aa: CASSPSSPGTGGYEQYF
cdr3_nt: TGTGCCAGCTCACCATCTTCTCCCGGGACAGGCGGCTACGAGCAGTACTTC

d_call: TRBD1
v_call: TRBV2
clone_size: -
j_call: TRBJ1-2
cdr3_aa: CASSDISLRDRRQGYTF
cdr3_nt: TGTGCCAGCAGTGACATTTCACTACGGGACAGGAGGCAGGGCTACACCTTC

d_call: -
v_call: TRBV14
clone_size: -
j_call: TRBJ2-7
cdr3_aa: CASSQLSEQYF
cdr3_nt: TGTGCCAGCAGCCAACTCTCCGAGCAGTACTTC

d_call: TRBD1
v_call: TRBV5-1
clone_size: -
j_call: TRBJ2-7
cdr3_aa: CASSSQGQNYEQYF
cdr3_nt: TGCGCCAGCAGCTCGCAGGGACAGAACTACGAGCAGTACTTC

d_call: TRBD2
v_call: TRBV13
clone_size: -
j_call: TRBJ2-1
cdr3_aa: CASSSGLAPGGEQFF
cdr3_nt: TGTGCCAGCAGCTCCGGACTAGCCCCTGGAGGTGAGCAGTTCTTC

d_call: -
v_call: TRBV6-1
clone_size: -
j_call: TRBJ1-5
cdr3_aa: CASSERVRGSNQPQHF
cdr3_nt: TGTGCCAGCAGTGAAAGGGTTAGGGGGAGCAATCAGCCCCAGCATTTT

d_call: TRBD1
v_call: TRBV2
clone_size: -
j_call: TRBJ2-3
cdr3_aa: CASSGQGTDTQYF
cdr3_nt: TGTGCCAGCAGTGGACAGGGGACAGATACGCAGTATTTT

d_call: -
v_call: TRBV19
clone_size: -
j_call: TRBJ2-1
cdr3_aa: CASSMGGPNYNEQFF
cdr3_nt: TGTGCCAGTAGTATGGGTGGGCCCAACTACAATGAGCAGTTCTTC

d_call: -
v_call: TRBV6-4
clone_size: -
j_call: TRBJ2-7
cdr3_aa: CASSEADKSYEQYF
cdr3_nt: TGTGCCAGCAGTGAGGCAGATAAATCCTACGAGCAGTACTTC

d_call: -
v_call: TRBV30
clone_size: -
j_call: TRBJ1-2
cdr3_aa: CAWSVGQPYGYTF
cdr3_nt: TGTGCCTGGAGTGTAGGACAACCCTATGGCTACACCTTC

d_call: TRBD1
v_call: TRBV2
clone_size: -
j_call: TRBJ1-4
cdr3_aa: CASITGATNEKLFF
cdr3_nt: TGTGCCAGCATCACAGGGGCAACTAATGAAAAACTGTTTTTT

d_call: -
v_call: TRBV5-1
clone_size: -
j_call: TRBJ2-7
cdr3_aa: CASSSSYEQYF
cdr3_nt: TGCGCCAGCAGCTCTTCCTACGAGCAGTACTTC

d_call: TRBD1
v_call: TRBV5-6
clone_size: -
j_call: TRBJ1-2
cdr3_aa: CASSQPYRGKANYGYTF
cdr3_nt: TGTGCCAGCAGCCAACCGTACAGGGGAAAAGCTAACTATGGCTACACCTTC

d_call: -
v_call: TRBV2
clone_size: -
j_call: TRBJ1-5
cdr3_aa: CASSERLTQPQHF
cdr3_nt: TGTGCCAGCAGTGAAAGACTTACTCAGCCCCAGCATTTT

d_call: -
v_call: TRBV10-3
clone_size: -
j_call: TRBJ2-7
cdr3_aa: CAISREGNYEQYF
cdr3_nt: TGTGCCATCAGTAGAGAGGGAAACTACGAGCAGTACTTC

d_call: TRBD1
v_call: TRBV2
clone_size: -
j_call: TRBJ1-2
cdr3_aa: CASNKQGAGGYTF
cdr3_nt: TGTGCCAGCAACAAACAGGGGGCGGGTGGCTACACCTTC